This TCR beta chain was identified in a study of OX40 agonist ivuxolimab in advanced cancers. Study-wide context: Ivuxolimab was an agonistic, fully human IgG2 monoclonal antibody directed against OX40 (CD134), a costimulatory receptor. The monotherapy dose-escalation portion (N ≈ 52 patients) of the phase I ivuxolimab trial is reported in the paper. Three dose-escalation patients achieved partial responses, one with hepatocellular carcinoma and two with cutaneous melanoma. Intravenous ivuxolimab was administered to patients every 2 weeks at six dose levels: 0.01, 0.1, 0.3, 1.5, 3 and 10 mg/kg. In the dose-escalation cohort, around four fifths of patients were male, and the mean age was 60 years with a range of roughly 20 to 85. Prior anti-PD-1, anti-PD-L1 or anti-CTLA-4 therapy was permitted, and checkpoint inhibitors had been received by around 39% of dose-escalation patients. Peripheral TCRbeta sequencing aimed to test whether ivuxolimab altered TCR sequence diversity and caused clonal T-cell expansion. Of the approximately 50 dose-escalation patients, hepatocellular carcinoma was present in about 20, melanoma in around 15, renal cell carcinoma in 9 and head and neck cancer in 9.

For sequencing of the TCRbeta CDR3 region, genomic DNA was extracted from the sorted cells. TCRbeta CDR3 regions were sequenced using the immunoSEQ Assay. This immuneACCESS table, as held by TCRdb, lists in-frame sequences with V and J called but not all clones. Of the missing ones, under half trace to an unresolved V gene in checked studies; the others have no known cause. Here the sample has 45,000 to 50,000 clones; around 85% occur a single time. About 48% of the sample is in the top ten clones. The trial excluded patients who had a history of autoimmune disease or who were on systemic immunosuppression. Peripheral blood for TCR sequencing was drawn from every dose cohort at baseline, at cycle 4 day 1 and at cycle 7 day 1. The samples were taken from a phase I, first-in-human, multicenter, open-label dose-escalation trial of ivuxolimab. Adults with locally advanced or metastatic melanoma, renal cell, hepatocellular, or head and neck squamous cell carcinoma were enrolled in the trial. Before TCR sequencing, CD4+ and CD8+ T cells were separately sorted from peripheral blood.

Concerning this clone: Its antigen target is currently unknown. There are no base qualities to consult, and no much larger clone falls within one base.

What the authors observed across the whole study: In partial responders in the 0.1-3.0 mg/kg groups, normalized peripheral clonal expansion was found to be among the lowest, especially among CD8+ T cells. Which antigens the clonally expanded peripheral T cells were specific for was not determined. Low levels of normalized T-cell clonal expansion were also seen in some patients who did not respond. After ivuxolimab, expanded clones were on average more numerous among CD8+ T cells than among CD4+ T cells. At doses from 0.1 to 3.0 mg/kg, clonal expansion was seen in both CD4+ and CD8+ blood T cells between baseline and week 6.

Sequencing was performed on CD4+ or CD8+ T cells sorted from blood, taken in a trial of the OX40 agonist ivuxolimab. The clonotype comes from an adult with an advanced solid tumor such as melanoma, head and neck, liver or kidney cancer.

The CDR3: CASRTGASNQPQHF. In nucleotides, the sequence is TGTGCCAGCCGGACAGGGGCGAGCAATCAGCCCCAGCATTTT. The V and J genes are TRBV19 and TRBJ1-5; TRBD1 lines up with 9 middle nucleotides. Based on the germline V gene (reference sequence), the CDR1 and CDR2 sequences are LNHDA and SQIVND. The CDR3 numbers 14 residues from cysteine through phenylalanine. The CDR3 DNA has 42 bases and is translated from base 1. Clipping removes 9 bases from V and 1 base from J, with 4 as the unmatched junction base count.